These 12 T cell receptor beta chains originate from one sample sequenced in a study of cytomegalovirus exposure and HLA in healthy donors. Primers for the PCR totalled 60 Vbeta and 13 Jbeta. TCRdb's copy holds only in-frame clones and misses some; the assay was immunoSEQ multiplex PCR. The sample records 150,000 to 200,000 clones, more than 65% being singletons. Sequenced material: PBMCs. These receptors originate from a man in his late teens or twenties in good health and CMV-seropositive.

The chain recombines TRBV9 with TRBJ2-3, with TRBD2 matching 15 bases. The CDR3 consists of 20 residues. Germline CDR1 SGDLS, CDR2 YYNGEE. V lost 0 bases, J lost 4 bases, and 12 bases stayed unmatched. The CDR3 coding sequence is TGTGCCAGCAGCGTAGAGGGGGCCGGACTAGCGGGGGGGCCTGCAGATACGCAGTATTTT. This encodes CASSVEGAGLAGGPADTQYF.

The genes are TRBV11-2 and TRBJ1-2; D possibly corresponds to TRBD1 (5 bases). Trimming shortened V by 5 bases and J by 3 bases, and 13 bases separated the two germline ends. Per germline, CDR1 SGHAT and CDR2 FQNNGV. This CDR3 comprises 14 residues. Here the CDR3 reads CASSPTTDYYGYTF. In DNA, the CDR3 is TGTGCCAGCAGCCCTACGACAGACTACTATGGCTACACCTTC.

V and J are TRBV11-2 and TRBJ1-2, with D possibly TRBD1 on 5 matching bases. The CDR3 is 14 residues long. Germline loops: CDR1 SGHAT, CDR2 FQNNGV. Trimming took off 1 base at V and 3 bases at J, with 9 bases between the two ends. CDR3 nucleotides: TGTGCCAGCAGCTTAGGGGCAGGGTACTATGGCTACACCTTC. Its protein is CASSLGAGYYGYTF.

V gene TRBV4-1 combines with J gene TRBJ2-1; 7 bases match TRBD2. Germline V lookup: CDR1 MGHRA, CDR2 YSYEKL. With 4 bases clipped from V and 0 bases from J, the junction kept 15 bases outside the gene matches. CDR3 length equals 19 residues. The CDR3 DNA sequence: TGCGCCAGCAGCCCCTACCCGCAGGCAGCGGGGAGCTCCTACAATGAGCAGTTCTTC. Protein sequence: CASSPYPQAAGSSYNEQFF.

This rearrangement joins TRBV4-1 to TRBJ2-6; 8 bases agree with TRBD2. J lost 0 bases, V lost 1 base, and 2 bases had no gene match. The CDR3 is 17 residues long. The germline gives CDR1 MGHRA, CDR2 YSYEKL. In DNA form, the CDR3 reads TGCGCCAGCAGCCAAGCGGGGGGGCTCTCTGGGGCCAACGTCCTGACTTTC. This translates into CASSQAGGLSGANVLTF.

The CDR3 DNA reads as TGTGCCAGCAGTTTAGTCGGCGAGCGGAGAACCGGGGAGCTGTTTTTT. It encodes CASSLVGERRTGELFF. V gene TRBV27 combines with J gene TRBJ2-2; weak D call: TRBD2 (5 bases). Germline V gene lookup returns CDR1 MNHEY and CDR2 SMNVEV (reference sequence). CDR3 length equals 16 residues. The V end lost 2 bases, the J end lost 5 bases, and 15 bases lay between the germline ends.

The chain joins TRBV27 to TRBJ2-3; no reliable D call. With 5 bases removed from V and 1 base from J, the gap between germline ends came to 10 bases. The germline V gene encodes CDR1 MNHEY and CDR2 SMNVEV (reference sequence). This CDR3 spans 14 amino acids. This CDR3 is CASSPRFGTDTQYF. In DNA, the CDR3 is TGTGCCAGCAGTCCCCGGTTTGGCACAGATACGCAGTATTTT.

The chain joins TRBV5-1 to TRBJ2-5; D is uncertain. Per germline, CDR1 SGHRS and CDR2 YFSETQ. V was cut by 0 bases and J by 0 bases, with 6 bases left in between. The CDR3 is 14 residues long. This CDR3 reads CASSLVPDQETQYF. DNA for the CDR3: TGCGCCAGCAGCTTGGTTCCAGACCAAGAGACCCAGTACTTC.

The rearrangement links TRBV15 to TRBJ2-5; D unclear. This CDR3 comprises 14 residues. V lost 0 bases and J 5 bases, leaving 10 bases between the germline ends. Germline V CDR1 and CDR2: LNHNV, YYDKDF (reference sequence). CDR3 DNA sequence: TGTGCCACCAGCAGAGATGTGGCAAAGGAGACCCAGTACTTC. It specifies CATSRDVAKETQYF.

This clone was recorded a few times. The chain carries TRBV7-2 and TRBJ2-1, with TRBD2 matching over 10 bases. V shed 5 bases, J shed 5 bases, and the junction held 9 bases outside the gene matches. The CDR3 is 16 residues long. Germline loops: CDR1 SGHTA, CDR2 FQGNSA. CDR3 residues: CASSATSGMVNNEQFF. CDR3 nucleotide sequence: TGTGCCAGCAGCGCCACTAGCGGGATGGTCAACAATGAGCAGTTCTTC.

The chain combines TRBV6-6 with TRBJ2-7; 10 bases align to TRBD2. V trimming: 0 bases; J trimming: 4 bases; junction bases outside the gene matches: 6. Germline CDR1 and CDR2: MNHNY and SVGAGI (reference sequence). CDR3 length: 16 amino acids. The CDR3 loop reads CASSYSSEREGYEQYV. The DNA of the CDR3 is TGTGCCAGCAGTTACTCGTCCGAGCGGGAGGGGTACGAGCAGTACGTC.

The sample holds one count of this clone. This chain uses TRBV29-1 with TRBJ1-3; TRBD1 matches 7 bases. The CDR3 loop spans 15 amino acids. V shed 5 bases and J 2 bases; nucleotides not matched to a gene: 9. The germline V gene encodes CDR1 SQVTM and CDR2 ANQGSEA. CDR3 bases: TGCAGCGTTCGCCCGGACAGGTTGGCTGGAAACACCATATATTTT. Translating gives CSVRPDRLAGNTIYF.